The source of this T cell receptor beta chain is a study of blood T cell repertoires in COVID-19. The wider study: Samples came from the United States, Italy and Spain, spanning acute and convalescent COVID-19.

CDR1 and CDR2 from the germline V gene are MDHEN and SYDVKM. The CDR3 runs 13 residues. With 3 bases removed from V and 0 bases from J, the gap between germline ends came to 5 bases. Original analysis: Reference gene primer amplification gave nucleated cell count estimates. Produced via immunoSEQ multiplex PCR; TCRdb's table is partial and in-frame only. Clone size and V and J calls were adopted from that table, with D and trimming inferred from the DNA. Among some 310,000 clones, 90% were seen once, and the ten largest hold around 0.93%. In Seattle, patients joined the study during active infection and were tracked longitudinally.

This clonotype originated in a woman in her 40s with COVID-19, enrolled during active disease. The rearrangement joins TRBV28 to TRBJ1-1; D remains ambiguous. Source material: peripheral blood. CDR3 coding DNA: TGTGCCAGCAGTTTCGTTCTGAACACTGAAGCTTTCTTT. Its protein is CASSFVLNTEAFF. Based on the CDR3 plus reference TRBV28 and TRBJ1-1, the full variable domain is DVKVTQSSRYLVKRTGEKVFLECVQDMDHENMFWYRQDPGLGLRLIYFSYDVKMKEKGDIPEGYSVSREKKERFSLILESASTNQTSMYLCASSFVLNTEAFFGQGTRLTVV.